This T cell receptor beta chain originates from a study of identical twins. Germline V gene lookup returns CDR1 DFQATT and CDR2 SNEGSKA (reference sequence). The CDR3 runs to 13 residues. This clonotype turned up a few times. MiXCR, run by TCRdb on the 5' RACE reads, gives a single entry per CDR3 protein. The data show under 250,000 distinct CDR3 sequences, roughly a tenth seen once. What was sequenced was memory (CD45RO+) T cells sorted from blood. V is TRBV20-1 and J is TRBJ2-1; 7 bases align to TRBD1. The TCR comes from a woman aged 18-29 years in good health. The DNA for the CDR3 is TGCAGCGAGTCCCGGGACAGCTACAATGAGCAGTTCTTC. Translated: CSESRDSYNEQFF.